This T cell receptor beta chain comes out of a study of blood T cells in healthy people across ages. As regards this clonotype: Its antigen remains unidentified.

Study-wide findings and caveats: Estimates of total diversity, which came from one million sequenced T cells, were considered to be underestimates.

A second PCR of 7 to 11 cycles used a sample-barcoded 5' primer and a J-beta primer mix. TCRdb used MiXCR to reprocess the 5' RACE reads, holding one entry per CDR3 protein. In the table there are 550,000 to 700,000 distinct CDR3 sequences, approximately 30% of which are singletons. Extraction of total RNA produced a minimum of 5.5 micrograms from each sample. After removal of 0 bases from V and 4 bases from J, the junction contained 10 bases not matched to a gene. Germline CDR1 is MGHRA and CDR2 is YSYEKL. The CDR3 runs to 18 residues. The sequence came from a woman in her 70s in good health. This chain joins TRBV4-1 and TRBJ2-1; TRBD2 matches at 9 bases. Material: blood. CDR3 nucleotide sequence: TGCGCCAGCAGCCAAGAAAGCGGCCTAGCGGGACTGTACAATGAGCAGTTCTTC. Encoded protein: CASSQESGLAGLYNEQFF.